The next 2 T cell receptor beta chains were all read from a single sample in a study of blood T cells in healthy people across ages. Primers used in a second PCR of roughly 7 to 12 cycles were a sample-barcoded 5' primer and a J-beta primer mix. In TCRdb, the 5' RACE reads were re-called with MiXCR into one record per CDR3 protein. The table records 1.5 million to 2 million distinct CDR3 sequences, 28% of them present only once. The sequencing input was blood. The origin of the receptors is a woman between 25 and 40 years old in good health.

The CDR3, as DNA: TGCGCCAGCAGCCAAGATCAGGGGACTCCTAGCACAGATACGCAGTATTTT. Encoded protein: CASSQDQGTPSTDTQYF. V usage is TRBV4-1 and J usage is TRBJ2-3; D tentatively reads TRBD1 or TRBD2 (6 bases each). The CDR3 runs 17 residues. V was trimmed by 0 bases and J by 0 bases, leaving 13 bases between them. CDR1 MGHRA and CDR2 YSYEKL come from the germline V gene.

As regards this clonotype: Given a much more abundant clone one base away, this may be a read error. In DNA form, the CDR3 reads TGCAGTGCTAGGATCACAACTAATGAAAAACTGTTTTTT. Amino acid sequence: CSARITTNEKLFF. The V and J genes are TRBV20-1 and TRBJ1-4; D is unclear. Trimming cost V 3 bases and J 0 bases, with 5 bases left between them. CDR3 length: 13 amino acids. Germline V gene data show CDR1 as DFQATT and CDR2 as SNEGSKA (reference sequence).